This T cell receptor beta chain was captured in a study of T cell changes during pregnancy in multiple sclerosis. Per germline, CDR1 LNHNV and CDR2 YYDKDF (reference sequence). The CDR3 is 14 amino acids. Trimming stripped 8 bases from V and 8 bases from J, with 21 bases between. Clones were sequenced by immunoSEQ multiplex PCR, and TCRdb holds only the in-frame ones, with some missing. The sample lists nearly 80,000 clones, over 85% occurring once. This sample comprised CD4+ T cells from peripheral blood mononuclear cells, obtained before pregnancy. The rearrangement uses TRBV15 and TRBJ1-2; D may be TRBD1 (5 bases). The source is a female donor with multiple sclerosis, enrolled in a pregnancy study. CDR3 bases: TGTGCCACCCGGGCGGGGCTGGGATCGGGCGGCTACACCTTC. It codes for CATRAGLGSGGYTF.